The clone carrying this TCR beta chain was observed a few times. Its antigen remains unidentified. V gave up 4 bases and J gave up 2 bases, with 12 bases separating them. The CDR3 runs 15 residues. In germline, CDR1 is MDHEN, CDR2 SYDVKM. The protocol was immunoSEQ multiplex PCR, while the TCRdb copy is restricted to in-frame clones and leaves out a portion. This sample has fewer than 130,000 clones, with just over 65% found just once. The data stem from a study of shared clonotypes between healthy human individuals. Study-wide findings and caveats: Compared with memory subsets, naive subsets generally had larger estimated richness.

The V call is TRBV28, the J call TRBJ1-3; D gene uncertain. The origin of this receptor is a woman aged 25 to 39 in good health. Sequencing input: memory CD8+ T cells sorted from blood. Subset given: CD45RO+ cells pooled with CCR7-negative TemRA cells. CDR3 amino acids: CASSWQHTAGNTIYF. The CDR3 DNA reads TGTGCCAGCAGTTGGCAACATACAGCTGGAAACACCATATATTTT.